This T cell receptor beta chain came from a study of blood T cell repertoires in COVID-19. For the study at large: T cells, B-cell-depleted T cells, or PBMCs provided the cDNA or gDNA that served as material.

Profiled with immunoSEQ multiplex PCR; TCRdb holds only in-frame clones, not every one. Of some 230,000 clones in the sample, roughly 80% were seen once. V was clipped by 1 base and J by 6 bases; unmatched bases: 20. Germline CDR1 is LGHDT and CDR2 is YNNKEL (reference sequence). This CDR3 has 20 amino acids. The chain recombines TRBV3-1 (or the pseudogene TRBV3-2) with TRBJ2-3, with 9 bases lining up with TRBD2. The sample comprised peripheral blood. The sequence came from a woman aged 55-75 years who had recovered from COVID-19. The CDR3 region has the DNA TGTGCCAGCAGCCAAGGGATCATCACAGTAGCGGGGGCGAGGGGGGATACGCAGTATTTT. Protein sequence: CASSQGIITVAGARGDTQYF.